The next 29 T cell receptor beta chains were all read from a single sample in a study of long-term antiretroviral therapy in people with HIV. A v3.0 immunoSEQ assay was performed at survey level. Profiling relied on immunoSEQ multiplex PCR, and the TCRdb table lists in-frame clones only, not all of them. Of almost 35,000 clones in the sample, 94% were seen once. This specimen consisted of unsorted PBMCs, obtained approximately 5.1 years after starting antiretroviral therapy. Receptor source: a woman aged 50 to 60 with HIV.

This clone appeared a few times. The V gene is TRBV9, the J gene TRBJ2-7; 9 positions match TRBD2. The V segment lost 3 bases and the J segment 4 bases; nucleotides outside the gene matches: 11. The CDR3 is 16 residues long. Germline loops: CDR1 SGDLS, CDR2 YYNGEE. The CDR3 loop reads CASSALVAGAAYEQYF. In DNA, the CDR3 is TGTGCCAGCAGCGCCCTCGTAGCGGGGGCTGCGTACGAGCAGTACTTC.

This rearrangement joins TRBV4-1 to TRBJ2-1; a possible D gene is TRBD2 (5 bases). V lost 1 base, J lost 4 bases, and 11 bases lay in between. The CDR3 has 15 residues. The germline V gene encodes CDR1 MGHRA and CDR2 YSYEKL. CDR3 sequence (DNA): TGCGCCAGCAGCCAAGGGGAGCCCGGATACAATGAGCAGTTCTTC. Translating gives CASSQGEPGYNEQFF.

This chain connects TRBV5-6 to TRBJ2-3; D is possibly TRBD1 or TRBD2 (5 bases each). The CDR3 extends over 12 amino acids. V was pared by 5 bases and J by 14 bases, with 18 bases between. Germline V gene sequence: CDR1 SGHDT, CDR2 YYEEEE. The CDR3 loop is CASSHGALEWYF. CDR3 coding DNA: TGTGCCAGCAGTCACGGGGCCCTAGAATGGTATTTT.

The chain links TRBV15 to TRBJ1-2; D not certain. Looked up from germline, CDR1 is LNHNV and CDR2 is YYDKDF (reference sequence). Between the trimmed V and J ends, which lost 1 base and 6 bases, there was a span of 9 bases. This CDR3 is built from 13 residues. This CDR3 reads CATSRVGVNGYTF. The CDR3 DNA sequence: TGTGCCACCAGCAGAGTCGGGGTGAATGGCTACACCTTC.

The V call is TRBV27, the J call TRBJ1-2, with 9 bases that match TRBD1. The J segment lost 3 bases and the V segment lost 5 bases, leaving 4 bases of the junction unmatched. CDR3 length equals 14 residues. Per the germline V gene, CDR1 is MNHEY and CDR2 is SMNVEV (reference sequence). CDR3 DNA sequence: TGTGCCAGCAGTCGGACAGGGGATCACTATGGCTACACCTTC. It is translated as CASSRTGDHYGYTF.

V usage is TRBV5-4 and J usage is TRBJ2-1; possible D gene TRBD2, 6 bases. The germline V gene has CDR1 SGHNT and CDR2 YYREEE (reference sequence). The CDR3 has 15 amino acids. Trimming removed 0 bases at V and 3 bases at J, with 10 bases between. The CDR3 bases are TGTGCCAGCAGCTTGGCGGGGGTCTACTACAATGAGCAGTTCTTC. The encoded protein is CASSLAGVYYNEQFF.

This sequence joins TRBV7-3 and TRBJ2-5; a possible D gene is TRBD2 (6 bases). The germline V gene has CDR1 SGHTA and CDR2 FQGTGA. V gave up 5 bases and J gave up 1 base, with 11 bases separating them. CDR3 length: 14 residues. The CDR3 here is CASSPRGPQETQYF. CDR3 nucleotide sequence: TGTGCCAGCAGCCCGCGGGGACCCCAAGAGACCCAGTACTTC.

The J gene is TRBJ1-6, the V gene TRBV2; no clear D gene. Germline V CDR1 and CDR2: SNHLY, FYNNEI. Trimming took off 7 bases at V and 4 bases at J, with 8 bases between the two ends. The CDR3 runs 13 residues. CDR3 bases: TGTGCCAGCAATCAGGCTTATAATTCACCCCTCCACTTT. This encodes CASNQAYNSPLHF.

The rearrangement links TRBV7-9 to TRBJ1-6; D gene unclear. CDR1 and CDR2 (germline): SEHNR, FQNEAQ (reference sequence). This CDR3 is 16 amino acids long. Trimming stripped 4 bases from V and 7 bases from J, with 17 bases between. The CDR3 sequence: CASSSPSGGVNSPLHF. CDR3 sequence (DNA): TGTGCCAGCAGCTCACCTTCCGGCGGCGTGAATTCACCCCTCCACTTT. Variable domain in full (rest from reference TRBV7-9 and TRBJ1-6): DTGVSQNPRHKITKRGQNVTFRCDPISEHNRLYWYRQTLGQGPEFLTYFQNEAQLEKSRLLSDRFSAERPKGSFSTLEIQRTEQGDSAMYLCASSSPSGGVNSPLHFGNGTRLTVT.

The V and J genes are TRBV9 and TRBJ1-5; D gene unclear. Germline values: CDR1 SGDLS, CDR2 YYNGEE. V dropped 0 bases and J dropped 11 bases, with 15 bases sitting between them. This CDR3 has 14 residues. The CDR3 region is CASSVGPLGETQHF. Written as DNA, the CDR3 is TGTGCCAGCAGCGTAGGGCCGCTGGGAGAAACCCAGCATTTT.

The chain combines TRBV18 with TRBJ1-1, with D unresolved. CDR3 length: 18 amino acids. The V and J ends lost 3 bases and 6 bases respectively, with 26 bases between them. Per germline, CDR1 KGHSH and CDR2 LQKENI. The CDR3: CASSPESLGRELSAEAFF. As DNA, the CDR3 is TGTGCCAGCTCACCCGAATCACTGGGTCGCGAACTCTCAGCTGAAGCTTTCTTT.

V usage is TRBV11-2 and J usage is TRBJ2-7; 9 nucleotides match TRBD1. The V gene end was trimmed by 4 bases and the J gene end by 6 bases; junction bases not matched to a gene: 10. CDR3 size: 15 residues. Germline-derived CDR1 and CDR2 are SGHAT and FQNNGV. CDR3 sequence (DNA): TGTGCCAGCAGCTCAACCCGGGGGACAGGGACCGAGCAGTACTTC. This translates into CASSSTRGTGTEQYF.

The chain combines TRBV10-3 with TRBJ2-1; D is possibly TRBD2 (6 bases). The length of the CDR3 is 13 residues. The germline gives CDR1 ENHRY, CDR2 SYGVKD. The V gene lost 6 bases and the J gene lost 4 bases, with 10 bases spanning the gap. The CDR3 sequence: CAISAEGYNEQFF. The CDR3 DNA follows: TGTGCCATCAGCGCGGAGGGGTACAATGAGCAGTTCTTC.

The gene calls are TRBV19 and TRBJ2-1; 7 bases are shared with TRBD1. Germline V gives CDR1 LNHDA, CDR2 SQIVND (reference sequence). Trimming removed 5 bases from V and 6 bases from J; junction bases left unmatched: 7. The CDR3 has 14 amino acids. The CDR3 DNA reads TGTGCCAGTAGTTCAACCGGGACAGTCAATGAGCAGTTCTTC. Encoded protein: CASSSTGTVNEQFF.

The chain couples TRBV18 to TRBJ1-1; 9 bases line up with TRBD1. Germline trimming cut 3 bases from V and 5 bases from J; bases unmatched to any gene: 7. This CDR3 has 15 residues. Germline CDR1 reads KGHSH; CDR2 reads LQKENI. This chain's CDR3 is CASSPGTGLVTEAFF. CDR3 DNA sequence: TGTGCCAGCTCACCCGGGACAGGGTTGGTGACTGAAGCTTTCTTT. The full variable domain, in which reference TRBV18 and TRBJ1-1 provide the parts outside the CDR3, is NAGVMQNPRHLVRRRGQEARLRCSPMKGHSHVYWYRQLPEEGLKFMVYLQKENIIDESGMPKERFSAEFPKEGPSILRIQQVVRGDSAAYFCASSPGTGLVTEAFFGQGTRLTVV.

The CDR3 spells CASSLIQGNTIYF. For the CDR3, the DNA is TGTGCCAGCAGCTTAATCCAGGGAAACACCATATATTTT. V and J are TRBV11-2 and TRBJ1-3; no reliable D call. The V end lost 2 bases, the J end lost 4 bases, and 6 bases lay between the germline ends. CDR1 and CDR2 from the germline V gene are SGHAT and FQNNGV. This CDR3 is built from 13 residues.

The V call is TRBV6-5, the J call TRBJ2-2, with D possibly being TRBD1 or TRBD2 (5 bases each). The CDR3 sequence is 15 residues long. The V end lost 6 bases, the J end lost 2 bases, and 13 bases lay between the germline ends. The germline CDR1 and CDR2 sequences are MNHEY and SVGAGI. The CDR3 sequence: CASSVGTANTGELFF. The CDR3, as DNA: TGTGCCAGCAGCGTAGGGACGGCCAACACCGGGGAGCTGTTTTTT.

The chain employs TRBV6-1 and TRBJ2-1; tentative D call: TRBD2 (5 bases). The CDR3 is 15 residues long. CDR1 MNHNS and CDR2 SASEGT come from the germline V gene. Trimming took 6 bases from V and 6 from J, leaving 18 bases between them. CDR3 amino acids: CASSTLVRTFNEQFF. The CDR3 DNA reads as TGTGCCAGCAGCACACTAGTACGTACCTTCAATGAGCAGTTCTTC.

The chain recombines TRBV5-6 with TRBJ2-3; possibly TRBD1 or TRBD2 for D (6 bases each). The CDR3 consists of 16 residues. In germline, CDR1 is SGHDT, CDR2 YYEEEE. The germline V and J ends were trimmed by 0 bases and 4 bases, with 15 bases remaining between them. The CDR3 DNA follows: TGTGCCAGCAGCTTGGTGGGGGGCATCGGCGCAGATACGCAGTATTTT. Translated: CASSLVGGIGADTQYF.

The CDR3 DNA follows: TGTGCCAGCAGTCGTAGCGGGGCAAGCTCCTACGAGCAGTACTTC. Protein: CASSRSGASSYEQYF. The chain combines TRBV27 with TRBJ2-7; 8 bases map to TRBD2. There are 15 residues in the CDR3. V shed 5 bases, J shed 0 bases, and the junction held 6 bases outside the gene matches. Germline CDR1 reads MNHEY; CDR2 reads SMNVEV (reference sequence).

The table lists this clone with a count of one. This chain connects TRBV19 to TRBJ1-1, with 8 positions matching TRBD1. V shed 4 bases, J shed 3 bases, and the junction held 1 base outside the gene matches. CDR3 size: 13 residues. Germline CDR1 and CDR2: LNHDA and SQIVND (reference sequence). The CDR3 DNA is TGTGCCAGTAGTACGACAGGGGACACTGAAGCTTTCTTT. Its protein product is CASSTTGDTEAFF.

This clone was seen a single time. The chain links TRBV9 to TRBJ1-6, with 7 bases lining up with TRBD1. The CDR3 covers 16 residues. Looked up from germline, CDR1 is SGDLS and CDR2 is YYNGEE. Losses at the gene ends were 5 bases for V and 7 bases for J; bases not matched to a gene: 12. The CDR3 here is CASRDDRDRGNSPLHF. The CDR3 bases are TGTGCCAGCAGAGACGACCGGGACAGAGGAAATTCACCCCTCCACTTT.

The chain recombines TRBV5-6 with TRBJ1-2, with a weak D call TRBD1 (6 bases). Germline V gives CDR1 SGHDT, CDR2 YYEEEE. The CDR3 is 15 residues long. Trimming removed 0 bases at V and 7 bases at J, with 16 bases between. The CDR3 sequence: CASSLAEMGGAGYTF. CDR3 nucleotide sequence: TGTGCCAGCAGCTTGGCCGAGATGGGGGGCGCTGGCTACACCTTC.

The V and J genes are TRBV6-5 and TRBJ1-1, with D unresolved. The germline gives CDR1 MNHEY, CDR2 SVGAGI. This CDR3 is 12 amino acids long. Trimming removed 2 bases from V and 3 bases from J, with 4 bases in between. CDR3 in DNA: TGTGCCAGCAGTTACAGGGACACTGAAGCTTTCTTT. Its protein is CASSYRDTEAFF.

V gene TRBV9 combines with J gene TRBJ2-7, with TRBD1 matching over 7 bases. This CDR3 has 15 residues. V trimming: 4 bases; J trimming: 4 bases; junction bases outside the gene matches: 11. In germline, CDR1 is SGDLS, CDR2 YYNGEE. The CDR3: CASSFRDRTFYEQYF. The CDR3 nucleotides are TGTGCCAGCAGCTTTCGGGACAGAACCTTTTACGAGCAGTACTTC.

The rearrangement joins TRBV4-2 to TRBJ1-6; D unresolved. V lost 0 bases and J 7 bases, leaving 10 bases between the germline ends. This CDR3 has 15 residues. Germline V CDR1 and CDR2: LGHNA, YNFKEQ. The CDR3 coding sequence is TGTGCCAGCAGCCAAGATGACGGTCAGAATTCACCCCTCCACTTT. The encoded protein is CASSQDDGQNSPLHF.

This chain uses TRBV6-1 with TRBJ2-2; 7 nucleotides agree with TRBD2. V was pared by 4 bases and J by 6 bases, with 5 bases of the junction left unmatched. CDR3 size: 14 residues. CDR1 MNHNS and CDR2 SASEGT come from the germline V gene. This CDR3 reads CASSVAGDAGELFF. For the CDR3, the DNA is TGTGCCAGCAGTGTTGCGGGAGATGCCGGGGAGCTGTTTTTT.

The rearrangement joins TRBV7-2 to TRBJ1-1, with D perhaps TRBD1 (5 bases). The CDR3 covers 12 residues. The V gene lost 4 bases and the J gene lost 7 bases, with 10 bases spanning the gap. The germline V gene encodes CDR1 SGHTA and CDR2 FQGNSA. CDR3 protein: CASSSQGFEAFF. The CDR3 DNA follows: TGTGCCAGCAGCTCCCAGGGTTTTGAAGCTTTCTTT. The complete variable domain, with remaining parts taken from reference TRBV7-2 and TRBJ1-1, reads GAGVSQSPSNKVTEKGKDVELRCDPISGHTALYWYRQSLGQGLEFLIYFQGNSAPDKSGLPSDRFSAERTGGSVSTLTIQRTQQEDSAVYLCASSSQGFEAFFGQGTRLTVV.

The V gene is TRBV6-6, the J gene TRBJ2-3, with 12 bases aligning to TRBD2. This CDR3 contains 15 residues. CDR1 and CDR2 from the germline V gene are MNHNY and SVGAGI (reference sequence). V dropped 2 bases and J dropped 7; count of bases not matched to a gene: 4. CDR3 residues: CASSYPGTSGYTQYF. The CDR3 DNA is TGTGCCAGCAGTTACCCCGGGACTAGCGGGTATACGCAGTATTTT.